The 3 T cell receptor beta chains below were found in one sample sequenced in a study of tumor-infiltrating lymphocytes in primary liver carcinoma. Without any cell sorting, roughly 17-31 mg of bulk tissue yielded co-extracted RNA and DNA. Reverse transcription of about 500 ng total RNA with a constant-region primer produced TCR beta cDNA. Amplification in three nested multiplex PCR rounds with slightly modified ARM-PCR gave rise to TCR beta libraries. It was with TRBV1-TRBV30 forward primers and a C-beta reverse primer that the first two PCR rounds were run, at approximately 9 cycles each. In TCRdb, the multiplex PCR reads were re-called with MiXCR into one record per CDR3 protein. The sample consists of 52,000 or so distinct CDR3 sequences, around 77% of them appearing once. Sequenced sample: liver tumor tissue from sampling region 5. This sample's subset: tumor region T5, tumor centre. Receptors originate from a man aged 35 to 55 with primary liver carcinoma and hepatitis B virus infection.

Details on this clonotype: The missing conserved phenylalanine or tryptophan at the end of this CDR3 makes a read error likely. V is TRBV11-2 and J is TRBJ1-4; possibly TRBD1 for D (6 bases). Germline CDR1 reads SGHAT; CDR2 reads FQNNGV. CDR3 length: 15 amino acids. DNA of the CDR3: TGTGCCGGCAGCCTGCCGACAGGCCGTAGTGAAAAACTGTTTCTT. Protein product: CAGSLPTGRSEKLFL.

This clonotype was observed a handful of times. This may stem from a read error, because a much larger clone lies one nucleotide away. The chain is built from TRBV5-1 and TRBJ2-7; 7 bases agree with TRBD1. Germline CDR1 reads SGHRS; CDR2 reads YFSETQ. The CDR3 length is 14 residues. CDR3 sequence (DNA): TGCGCCAGCGGCTTGGAGACAGGGCGGGACGAGCAGTACTTC. Encoded protein: CASGLETGRDEQYF.

This clonotype has just one count. Since no conserved phenylalanine or tryptophan closes the CDR3, a read error is the likely cause. It is unclear where the CDR3 begins or ends on the DNA, so no DNA is shown, and the CDR3 is as TCRdb lists it. The V call is TRBV11-1, the J call TRBJ2-4; TRBD2, the table's D call, was not compared with the DNA. The CDR3 numbers 17 amino acids, ends counted. Germline CDR1 is SGHAT and CDR2 is FQDESV (reference sequence). CDR3 sequence: CASSCPGTSGTKNIQYL.